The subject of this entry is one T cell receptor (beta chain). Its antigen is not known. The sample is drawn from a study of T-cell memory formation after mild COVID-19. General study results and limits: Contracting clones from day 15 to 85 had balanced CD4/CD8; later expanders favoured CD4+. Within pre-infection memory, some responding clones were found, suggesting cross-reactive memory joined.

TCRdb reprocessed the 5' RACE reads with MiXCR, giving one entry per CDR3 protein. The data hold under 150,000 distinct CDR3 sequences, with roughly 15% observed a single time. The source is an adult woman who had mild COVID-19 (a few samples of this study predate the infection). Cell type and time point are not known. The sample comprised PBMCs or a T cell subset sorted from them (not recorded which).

CDR3 DNA: TGTGCCTGGAGTGGGACAGGGAGGTCCCAGTACTTC. It encodes CAWSGTGRSQYF. V is TRBV30 and J is TRBJ2-5; 8 nucleotides agree with TRBD1. The CDR3 is 12 residues long. The V segment lost 1 base and the J segment 9 bases; nucleotides outside the gene matches: 4. In germline, CDR1 is GTSNPN, CDR2 SVGIG (reference sequence).